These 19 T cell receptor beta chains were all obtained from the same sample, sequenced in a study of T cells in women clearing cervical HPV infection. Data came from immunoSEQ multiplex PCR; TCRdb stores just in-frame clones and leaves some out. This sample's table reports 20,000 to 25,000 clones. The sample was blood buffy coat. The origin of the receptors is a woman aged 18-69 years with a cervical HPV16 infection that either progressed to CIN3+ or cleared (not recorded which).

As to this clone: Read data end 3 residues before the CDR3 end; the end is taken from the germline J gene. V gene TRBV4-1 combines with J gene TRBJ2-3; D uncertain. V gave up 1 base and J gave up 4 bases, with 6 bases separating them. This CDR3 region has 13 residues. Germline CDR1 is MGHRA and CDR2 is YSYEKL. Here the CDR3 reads CASSQVAADTQYF. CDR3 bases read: TGCGCCAGCAGCCAAGTGGCAGCAGATACG.

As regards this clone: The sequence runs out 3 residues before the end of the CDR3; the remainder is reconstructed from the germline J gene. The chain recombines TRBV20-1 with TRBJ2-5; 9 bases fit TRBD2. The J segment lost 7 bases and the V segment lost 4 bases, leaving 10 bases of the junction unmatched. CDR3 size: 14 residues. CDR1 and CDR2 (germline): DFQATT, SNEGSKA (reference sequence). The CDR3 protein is CSAITAGGPGTQYF. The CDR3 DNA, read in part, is TGCAGTGCTATTACTGCGGGAGGGCCAGGGACC.

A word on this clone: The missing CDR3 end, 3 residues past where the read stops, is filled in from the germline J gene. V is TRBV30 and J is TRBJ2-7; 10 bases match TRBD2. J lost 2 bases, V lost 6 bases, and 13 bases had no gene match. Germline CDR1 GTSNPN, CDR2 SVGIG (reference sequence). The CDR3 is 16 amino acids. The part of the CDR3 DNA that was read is TGTGCCTGCCATCCGCCCCAAGCGGGAGGGCCCTACGAG. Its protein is CACHPPQAGGPYE. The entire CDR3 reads CACHPPQAGGPYEQYF.

The CDR3 region is CASCRGLEETQYF. The part of the CDR3 DNA that was read is TGTGCCAGCTGTCGGGGGTTGGAAGAGACC. This sequence joins TRBV2 and TRBJ2-5, with TRBD2 as a possible D gene (6 bases). The DNA ends 3 residues before the CDR3 does, and the rest of the CDR3 is filled in from the germline J gene. V was trimmed by 8 bases and J by 3 bases, leaving 13 bases between them. The CDR3 length is 13 residues. Germline-derived CDR1 and CDR2 are SNHLY and FYNNEI.

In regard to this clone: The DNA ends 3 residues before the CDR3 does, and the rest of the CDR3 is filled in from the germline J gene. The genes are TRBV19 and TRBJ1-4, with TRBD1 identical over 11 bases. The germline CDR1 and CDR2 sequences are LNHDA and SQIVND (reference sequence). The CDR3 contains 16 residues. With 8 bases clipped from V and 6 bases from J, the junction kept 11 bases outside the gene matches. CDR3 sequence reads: CASSPGQGGLDEKLFF. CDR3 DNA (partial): TGTGCCAGTTCACCGGGACAGGGGGGACTAGATGAAAAA.

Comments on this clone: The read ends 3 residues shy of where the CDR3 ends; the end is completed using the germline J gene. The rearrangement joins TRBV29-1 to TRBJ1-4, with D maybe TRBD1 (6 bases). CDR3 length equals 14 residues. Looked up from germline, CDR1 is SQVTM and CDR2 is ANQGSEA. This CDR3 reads CSVEIGGAGGKLFF. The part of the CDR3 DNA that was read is TGCAGCGTCGAAATTGGGGGGGCCGGTGGGAAA.

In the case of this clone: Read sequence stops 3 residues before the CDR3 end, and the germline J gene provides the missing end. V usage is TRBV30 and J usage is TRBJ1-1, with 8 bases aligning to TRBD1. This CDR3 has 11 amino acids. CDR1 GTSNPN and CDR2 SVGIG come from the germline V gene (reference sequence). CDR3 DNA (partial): TGTGCCTGGAGTACAGGGGGGGAA. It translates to CAWSTGGE. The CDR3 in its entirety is CAWSTGGEAFF.

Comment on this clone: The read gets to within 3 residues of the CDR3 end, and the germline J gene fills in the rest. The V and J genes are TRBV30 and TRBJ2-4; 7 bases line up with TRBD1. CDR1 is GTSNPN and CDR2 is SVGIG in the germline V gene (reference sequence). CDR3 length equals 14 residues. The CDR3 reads CAWSTGQGVGGQYF. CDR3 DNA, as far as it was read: TGTGCCTGGAGTACCGGCCAGGGGGTGGGCGGT.

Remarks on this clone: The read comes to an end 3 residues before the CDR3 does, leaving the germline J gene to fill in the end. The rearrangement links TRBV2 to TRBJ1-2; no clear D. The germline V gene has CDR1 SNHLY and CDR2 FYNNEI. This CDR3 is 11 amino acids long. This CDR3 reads CASSGGYDYTF. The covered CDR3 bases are TGTGCCAGCAGTGGCGGCTACGAC.

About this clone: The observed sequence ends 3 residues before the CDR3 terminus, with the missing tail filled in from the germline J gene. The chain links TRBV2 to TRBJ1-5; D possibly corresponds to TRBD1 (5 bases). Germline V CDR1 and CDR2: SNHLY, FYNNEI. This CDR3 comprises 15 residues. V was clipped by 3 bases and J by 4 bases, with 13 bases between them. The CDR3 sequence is CASSDSFGGNQPQHF. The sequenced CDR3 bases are TGTGCCAGCAGTGATTCATTCGGGGGGAATCAGCCC. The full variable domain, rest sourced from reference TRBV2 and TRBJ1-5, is EPEVTQTPSHQVTQMGQEVILRCVPISNHLYFYWYRQILGQKVEFLVSFYNNEISEKSEIFDDQFSVERPDGSNFTLKIRSTKLEDSAMYFCASSDSFGGNQPQHFGDGTRLSIL.

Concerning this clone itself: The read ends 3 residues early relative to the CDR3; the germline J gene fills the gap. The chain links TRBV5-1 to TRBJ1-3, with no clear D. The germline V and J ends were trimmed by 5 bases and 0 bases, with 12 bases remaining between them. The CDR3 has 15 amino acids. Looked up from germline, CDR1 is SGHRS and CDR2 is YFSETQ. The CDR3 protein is CASSESPVSGNTIYF. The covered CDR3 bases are TGCGCCAGCAGTGAATCTCCAGTCTCTGGAAACACC.

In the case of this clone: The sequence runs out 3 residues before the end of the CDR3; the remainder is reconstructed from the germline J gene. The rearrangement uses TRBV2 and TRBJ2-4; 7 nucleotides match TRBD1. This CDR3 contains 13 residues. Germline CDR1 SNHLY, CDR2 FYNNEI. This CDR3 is CASSGEQGYGQYF. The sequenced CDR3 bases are TGTGCCAGCAGTGGGGAACAGGGGTATGGT.

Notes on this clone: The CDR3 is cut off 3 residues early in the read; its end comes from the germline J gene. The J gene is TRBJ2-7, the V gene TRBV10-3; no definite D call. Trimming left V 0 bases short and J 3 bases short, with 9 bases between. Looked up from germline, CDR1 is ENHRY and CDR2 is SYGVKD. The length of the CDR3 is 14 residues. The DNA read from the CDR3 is TGTGCCATCAGTGAGTCTTCTAGGAACTACGAG. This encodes CAISESSRNYE. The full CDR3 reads CAISESSRNYEQYF.

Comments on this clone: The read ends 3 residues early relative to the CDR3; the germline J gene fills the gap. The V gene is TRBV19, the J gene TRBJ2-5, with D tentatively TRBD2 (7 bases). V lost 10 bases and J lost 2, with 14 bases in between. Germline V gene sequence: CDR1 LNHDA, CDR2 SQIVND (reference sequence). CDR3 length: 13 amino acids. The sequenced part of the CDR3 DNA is TGTGCCACCTCGGGGGGCGGTCAAGAGACC. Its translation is CATSGGGQET. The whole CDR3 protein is CATSGGGQETQYF.

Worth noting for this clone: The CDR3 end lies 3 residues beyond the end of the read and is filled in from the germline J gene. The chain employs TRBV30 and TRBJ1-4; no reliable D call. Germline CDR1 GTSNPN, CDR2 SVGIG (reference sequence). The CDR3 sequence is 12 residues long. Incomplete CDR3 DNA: TGTGCCTGGAGTGTACAACCGAACCCA. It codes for CAWSVQPNP. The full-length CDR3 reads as CAWSVQPNPLFF.

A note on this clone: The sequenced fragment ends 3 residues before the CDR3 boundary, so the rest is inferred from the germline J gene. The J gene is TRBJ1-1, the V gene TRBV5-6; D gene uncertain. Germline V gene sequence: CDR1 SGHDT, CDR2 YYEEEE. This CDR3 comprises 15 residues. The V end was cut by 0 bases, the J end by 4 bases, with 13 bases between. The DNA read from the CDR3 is TGTGCCAGCAGCTTGGCTGCGGCAATGAGCACTGAA. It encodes CASSLAAAMSTE. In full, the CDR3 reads CASSLAAAMSTEAFF.

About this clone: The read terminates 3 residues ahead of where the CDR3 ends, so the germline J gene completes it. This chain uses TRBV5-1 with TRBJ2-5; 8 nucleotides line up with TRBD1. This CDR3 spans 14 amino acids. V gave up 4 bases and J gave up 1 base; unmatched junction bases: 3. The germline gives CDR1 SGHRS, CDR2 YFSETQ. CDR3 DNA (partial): TGCGCCAGCAGCGTGGGACAGGCCCAAGAGACC. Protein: CASSVGQAQET. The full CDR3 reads CASSVGQAQETQYF.

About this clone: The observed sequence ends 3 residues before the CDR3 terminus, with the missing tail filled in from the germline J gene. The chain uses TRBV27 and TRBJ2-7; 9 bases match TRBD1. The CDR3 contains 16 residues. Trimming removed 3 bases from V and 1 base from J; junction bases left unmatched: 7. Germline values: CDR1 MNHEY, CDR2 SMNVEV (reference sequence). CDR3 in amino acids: CASSLAGTGHSYEQYF. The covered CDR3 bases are TGTGCCAGCAGTTTGGCAGGGACAGGGCATTCCTACGAG.

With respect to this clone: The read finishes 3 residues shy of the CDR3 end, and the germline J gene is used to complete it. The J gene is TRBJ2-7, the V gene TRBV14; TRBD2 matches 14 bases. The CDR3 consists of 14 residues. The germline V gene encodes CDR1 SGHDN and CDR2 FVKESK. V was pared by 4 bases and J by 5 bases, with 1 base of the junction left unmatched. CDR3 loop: CASSRGLAGDEQYF. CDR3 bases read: TGTGCCAGCAGCCGGGGACTAGCGGGAGACGAG.